A selection of T cell receptor beta chains follows, all from one sample in a study of response to subunit inactivated influenza vaccine. In TCRdb, the RT-PCR reads were re-called with MiXCR into one record per CDR3 protein. The sample shows about 780,000 distinct CDR3 sequences, less than 20% of them seen only once. The starting material was PBMCs from blood, obtained about 5 days after vaccination. These receptors were obtained from a man between 50 and 59 years old who received an inactivated influenza vaccine. CDR3s include the opening cysteine and the closing phenylalanine or tryptophan. A D gene is named only where the DNA matches it firmly. The size entry is marked missing in some rows and otherwise reads once, few, many or a size class.

D gene	clone size	V gene	J gene	CDR3 DNA	CDR3 protein
TRBD2	few	TRBV24-1	TRBJ2-1	TGTGCCACCAGTGAGGTGGGACTAGCGGGTTACAATGAGCAGTTCTTC	CATSEVGLAGYNEQFF
.	.	TRBV28	TRBJ2-7	TGTGCCAGCAGTCCGTCCGGGGGCAGTGGGGTATACGAGCAGTACTTC	CASSPSGGSGVYEQYF
.	.	TRBV3-1	TRBJ2-5	TGTGCCAGCAGCCAAGAGGACACCGGTGAGACCCAGTACTTC	CASSQEDTGETQYF
TRBD2	.	TRBV4-1	TRBJ2-1	TGCGCCAGCAGCCAAGTACTAGCGGAAACCTACAATGAGCAGTTCTTC	CASSQVLAETYNEQFF
TRBD1	few	TRBV4-3	TRBJ2-7	TGCGCCAGCAGCCAACGACACAGGGGCTCCTACGAGCAGTACTTC	CASSQRHRGSYEQYF
.	.	TRBV20-1	TRBJ2-5	TGCAGTGCTAGGGGGGACCTCAGGGCCCAGTACTTC	CSARGDLRAQYF
TRBD2	.	TRBV10-3	TRBJ2-3	TGTGCCATCAGTGAACTAGCGGGGGGGCAGGGGTTTTTCGCAGATACGCAGTATTTT	CAISELAGGQGFFADTQYF
TRBD2	.	TRBV20-1	TRBJ2-1	TGCAGTGCTAGAGCAATACTAGCGGGGGGCTACAATGAGCAGTTCTTC	CSARAILAGGYNEQFF
.	.	TRBV4-3	TRBJ2-5	TGCGCCAGCAGCCAAGGTGGCTACAGTGAAGAGACCCAGTACTTC	CASSQGGYSEETQYF
.	.	TRBV4-1	TRBJ2-1	TGCGCCAGCAGCCACTGGAGTGGGGGGGCCATGAATGAGCAGTTCTTC	CASSHWSGGAMNEQFF
.	few	TRBV10-3	TRBJ2-3	TGTGCCATCAGAACAAAGCTTACAGGGCCCTCACAAGATACGCAGTATTTT	CAIRTKLTGPSQDTQYF
.	.	TRBV5-1	TRBJ2-1	TGCGCCAGCAGCCCGAGCGACAGGCGGGACAATGAGCAGTTCTTC	CASSPSDRRDNEQFF
.	few	TRBV20-1	TRBJ2-3	TGCAGTGCTCCCGTCGAGGATACGCAGTATTTT	CSAPVEDTQYF
.	.	TRBV20-1	TRBJ1-1	TGCAGTGCCGGAGTGGGGTTGAACACTGAAGCTTTCTTT	CSAGVGLNTEAFF
TRBD1	.	TRBV12-3/TRBV12-4	TRBJ1-6	TGTGCCAGCCAGACCTTAAGCGGACAGGCAAGCTCCTATAATTCACCCCTCCACTTT	CASQTLSGQASSYNSPLHF
.	.	TRBV20-1	TRBJ2-3	TGCAGTGCTCTAAACGTGGAGGGCCCGAGCACAGATACGCAGTATTTT	CSALNVEGPSTDTQYF
TRBD2	few	TRBV7-2	TRBJ2-3	TGTGCCAGCAGCATAACTAGCGGGGTCACGACAGATACGCAGTATTTT	CASSITSGVTTDTQYF
.	few	TRBV3-1	TRBJ1-1	TGTGCCAGCAGCCAAGTTGATTCGGCCTCTGAAGCTTTCTTT	CASSQVDSASEAFF
.	.	TRBV7-9	TRBJ2-4	TGTGCCAGCAGCTTGGGGGCGAGGAACATTCAGTACTTC	CASSLGARNIQYF
.	few	TRBV20-1	TRBJ2-3	TGCAGTGCTAGAGAACTTGGCACAGATACGCAGTATTTT	CSARELGTDTQYF
.	few	TRBV6-2/TRBV6-3	TRBJ1-1	TGTGCCAGCAGTTACTCGCACTCTGAAGCTTTCTTT	CASSYSHSEAFF
TRBD2	.	TRBV6-5	TRBJ2-1	TGTGCCAGCAGTTACCTGGCTAGCGGGAGGGAAAATGAGCAGTTCTTC	CASSYLASGRENEQFF
TRBD2	.	TRBV2	TRBJ2-1	TGTGCCAGCAGTGGACCTAGCGGGAGCTCCTACAATGAGCAGTTCTTC	CASSGPSGSSYNEQFF
.	.	TRBV10-3	TRBJ2-7	TGTGCCATCAGTTCCCCCGACTTGGGAACGCCCTACGAGCAGTACTTC	CAISSPDLGTPYEQYF
.	few	TRBV29-1	TRBJ2-5	TGCAGCGTTGGGGGTAGCGAAGAGACCCAGTACTTC	CSVGGSEETQYF
.	.	TRBV30	TRBJ1-1	TGTGCCCGCCGCAGGATGAACACTGAAGCTTTCTTT	CARRRMNTEAFF
.	few	TRBV4-2	TRBJ2-6	TGTGCCAGCAGCCAAGATTATGAGCCTTTCGCGCGGCCTGGGGCCAACGTCCTGACTTTC	CASSQDYEPFARPGANVLTF
.	many	TRBV29-1	TRBJ2-4	TGCAGCGTTGGGGGCAGGCTCAAAAACATTCAGTACTTC	CSVGGRLKNIQYF
.	few	TRBV5-1	TRBJ1-6	TGCGCCAGCAGCCCGTGGCAGGGGTGGAATTCACCCCTCCACTTT	CASSPWQGWNSPLHF
.	few	TRBV7-2	TRBJ2-1	TGTGCCAGCAGCATACAGGGAAATGAGCAGTTCTTC	CASSIQGNEQFF
.	.	TRBV12-3/TRBV12-4	TRBJ2-2	TGTGCCAGCAGTCCAATTCGGGACCCAAATCTGGGGTGGAACACCGGGGAGCTGTTTTTT	CASSPIRDPNLGWNTGELFF
.	few	TRBV4-1	TRBJ2-3	TGCGCCAGCAGCCAAGTAGGAACCCTAGCGACTAGCACAGATACGCAGTATTTT	CASSQVGTLATSTDTQYF
.	.	TRBV9	TRBJ1-1	TGTGCCAGCAGCGTAGGCCCATCGAACACTGAAGCTTTCTTT	CASSVGPSNTEAFF
.	many	TRBV6-5	TRBJ2-7	TGTGCCAGCAGTTACACCCCCGGACAGACATACGAGCAGTACTTC	CASSYTPGQTYEQYF
.	.	TRBV6-5	TRBJ2-7	TGTGCCAGCAGTTACTCGAGCGTACCCTCCTACGAGCAGTACTTC	CASSYSSVPSYEQYF
TRBD2	.	TRBV7-8	TRBJ2-1	TGTGCCAGCAGCTCCTCACTAGCGGGAGGATTGAAAGAGCAGTTCTTC	CASSSSLAGGLKEQFF
TRBD1	.	TRBV5-1	TRBJ2-5	TGCGCCAGCAGCGTCGGACAGGCGGAGACCCAGTACTTC	CASSVGQAETQYF
.	few	TRBV20-1	TRBJ1-2	TGCAGTGCTAGCCAGTCAGGGGTCTATGGCTACACCTTC	CSASQSGVYGYTF
.	.	TRBV20-1	TRBJ1-2	TGCAGCGCCCGACAGTCCTCCATCTCCCACACCTTC	CSARQSSISHTF
.	.	TRBV5-1	TRBJ2-3	TGCGCCACCAGAGGGGGACCGGGGACAGATACGCAGTATTTT	CATRGGPGTDTQYF
.	.	TRBV5-1	TRBJ2-3	TGCGCCAGCAGCCCAAATTTTCCAAGCACAGATACGCAGTATTTT	CASSPNFPSTDTQYF
TRBD2	.	TRBV6-2/TRBV6-3	TRBJ2-5	TGTGCCAGCAGAACTTGGCGGGAGCAAGAGACCCAGTACTTC	CASRTWREQETQYF
TRBD1	.	TRBV12-3/TRBV12-4	TRBJ1-2	TGTGCCAGCCAATTGGGGACAGCGTTTAATGGCTACACCTTC	CASQLGTAFNGYTF
.	few	TRBV20-1	TRBJ2-2	TGCAGTGCTAGTCTATCGGGAAACACCGGGGAGCTGTTTTTT	CSASLSGNTGELFF
TRBD1	.	TRBV6-2/TRBV6-3	TRBJ1-5	TGTGCCAGCAGTTACGGGACAGGGGGCGGCCAGCCCCAGCATTTT	CASSYGTGGGQPQHF
.	.	TRBV6-5	TRBJ2-3	TGTGCCAGCAGTTACTCGAGCGGACATTTGAGGCCAGATACGCAGTATTTT	CASSYSSGHLRPDTQYF
.	.	TRBV10-3	TRBJ2-7	TGTGCCATCAAGGAGGTGGCACCCTACGAGCAGTACTTC	CAIKEVAPYEQYF
.	many	TRBV5-1	TRBJ2-2	TGCGCCAGCAGTTGGGTAGCGAAGAACACCGGGGAGCTGTTTTTT	CASSWVAKNTGELFF
TRBD1	few	TRBV10-3	TRBJ2-5	TGTGCCATCAGTGGGTATGGGACAGAAGAGACCCAGTACTTC	CAISGYGTEETQYF
.	few	TRBV12-3/TRBV12-4	TRBJ2-7	TGTGCCAGCAGTCGGAGGGGGGGCCCCACCTACGAGCAGTACTTC	CASSRRGGPTYEQYF
TRBD2	.	TRBV20-1	TRBJ2-3	TGCAGTGCTAGAGGAACGGGGGGGCACACAGATACGCAGTATTTT	CSARGTGGHTDTQYF
TRBD2	.	TRBV7-9	TRBJ2-7	TGTGCCAGCAGCTTTAGCGGGGGGCGCTACGAGCAGTACTTC	CASSFSGGRYEQYF
.	.	TRBV4-1	TRBJ2-7	TGCGCCAGCAGCCAAGTCGGGCGGGCTCTCCCCTACGAGCAGTACTTC	CASSQVGRALPYEQYF
.	few	TRBV27	TRBJ1-2	TGTGCCAGCAGTATTTCCCCCGGGGCTAACTATGGCTACACCTTC	CASSISPGANYGYTF
TRBD1	few	TRBV2	TRBJ2-5	TGTGCCAGCAGGGAACAGGGGGCAGCAGAGACCCAGTACTTC	CASREQGAAETQYF
.	.	TRBV28	TRBJ1-5	TGTGCCAGCAGTTCTGCCCCCCAGCCCCAGCATTTT	CASSSAPQPQHF
TRBD2	many	TRBV10-3	TRBJ2-5	TGTGCCATCAGTGACGGGACTAGCGGCGTCGGGACCCAGTACTTC	CAISDGTSGVGTQYF
TRBD1	.	TRBV7-2	TRBJ1-4	TGTGCCAGCAGCGACCAGGGACAGCTTAATGAAAAACTGTTTTTT	CASSDQGQLNEKLFF
.	few	TRBV7-2	TRBJ2-1	TGTGCCAGCAGCTATCTAGCAAACTACAATGAGCAGTTCTTC	CASSYLANYNEQFF
.	.	TRBV7-2	TRBJ2-1	TGTGCCAGCAGCTTCCAGGGAGGGGGGTACAATGAGCAGTTCTTC	CASSFQGGGYNEQFF